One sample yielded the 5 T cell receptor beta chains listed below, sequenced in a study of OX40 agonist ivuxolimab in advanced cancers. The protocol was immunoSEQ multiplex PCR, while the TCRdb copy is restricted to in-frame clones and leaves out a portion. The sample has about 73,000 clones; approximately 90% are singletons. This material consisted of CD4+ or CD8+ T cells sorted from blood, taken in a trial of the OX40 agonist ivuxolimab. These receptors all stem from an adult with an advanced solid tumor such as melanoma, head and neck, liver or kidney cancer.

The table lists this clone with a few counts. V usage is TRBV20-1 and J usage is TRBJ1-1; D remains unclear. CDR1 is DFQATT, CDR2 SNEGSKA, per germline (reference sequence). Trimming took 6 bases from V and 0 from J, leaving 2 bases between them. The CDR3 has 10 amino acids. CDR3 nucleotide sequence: TGCAGTGCCCTGAACACTGAAGCTTTCTTT. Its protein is CSALNTEAFF.

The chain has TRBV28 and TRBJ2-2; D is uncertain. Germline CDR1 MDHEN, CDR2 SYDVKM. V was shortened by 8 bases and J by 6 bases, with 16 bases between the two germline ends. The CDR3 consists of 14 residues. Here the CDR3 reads CASRNSGGAGELFF. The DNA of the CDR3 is TGTGCCAGCCGTAATTCAGGTGGGGCCGGGGAGCTGTTTTTT.

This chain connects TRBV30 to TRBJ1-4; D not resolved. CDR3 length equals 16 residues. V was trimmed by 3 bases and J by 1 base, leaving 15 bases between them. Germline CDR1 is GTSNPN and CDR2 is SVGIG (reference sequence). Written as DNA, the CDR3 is TGTGCCTGGAGCAAAACCCGGGGAGGAACTAATGAAAAACTGTTTTTT. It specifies CAWSKTRGGTNEKLFF.

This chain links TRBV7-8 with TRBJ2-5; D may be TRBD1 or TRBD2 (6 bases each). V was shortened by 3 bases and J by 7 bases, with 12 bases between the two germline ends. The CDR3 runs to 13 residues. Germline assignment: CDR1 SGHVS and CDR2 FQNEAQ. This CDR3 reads CASSFGGQGTQYF. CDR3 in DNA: TGTGCCAGCAGCTTTGGGGGGCAGGGGACCCAGTACTTC. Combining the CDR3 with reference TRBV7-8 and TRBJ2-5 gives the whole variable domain GAGVSQSPRYKVAKRGQDVALRCDPISGHVSLFWYQQALGQGPEFLTYFQNEAQLDKSGLPSDRFFAERPEGSVSTLKIQRTQQEDSAVYLCASSFGGQGTQYFGPGTRLLVL.

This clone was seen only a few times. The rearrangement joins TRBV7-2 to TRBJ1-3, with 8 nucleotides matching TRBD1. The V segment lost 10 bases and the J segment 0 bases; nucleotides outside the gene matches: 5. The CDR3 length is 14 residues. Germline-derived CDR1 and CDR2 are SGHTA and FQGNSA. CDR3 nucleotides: TGTGCCACGGACAGGGACCACTCTGGAAACACCATATATTTT. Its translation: CATDRDHSGNTIYF.